The next 23 T cell receptor beta chains were all read from a single sample in a study of blood T cell repertoires in COVID-19 (dated by TCRdb to the early 2020s). The library relied on the immunoSEQ multiplex PCR assay. TCRdb took over this immuneACCESS table, retaining in-frame rearrangements with V and J assigned. Such tables are incomplete; in checked studies, under half of the missing clones stem from an unresolved V gene, and the remainder is unexplained. This sample is represented by about 210,000 clones; about 81% of them were singletons. The ten top clones hold 7.5% to 10% of the sample. Sample: PBMCs or T cells enriched from blood (not recorded which). The receptor set was obtained from a middle-aged man who had recovered from COVID-19.

The V gene is TRBV5-8, the J gene TRBJ1-3; 10 bases agree with TRBD1. The CDR3 is 14 amino acids. Looked up from germline, CDR1 is SGHTS and CDR2 is YDEGEE. V lost 5 bases and J lost 3; bases outside the gene matches: 2. DNA for the CDR3: TGTGCCAGCAGATGGACAGGGGGTGGAAACACCATATATTTT. The encoded protein is CASRWTGGGNTIYF.

The chain couples TRBV19 to TRBJ1-5, with 9 bases matching TRBD1. There are 17 residues in the CDR3. The trim removed 6 bases at V and 6 bases at J, leaving 15 bases unmatched. Germline values: CDR1 LNHDA, CDR2 SQIVND (reference sequence). DNA of the CDR3: TGTGCCAGTAGCAAACGGACAGGGGAATCATCCGGTCAGCCCCAGCATTTT. This codes for CASSKRTGESSGQPQHF. The whole variable domain, filled in from reference TRBV19 and TRBJ1-5, reads DGGITQSPKYLFRKEGQNVTLSCEQNLNHDAMYWYRQDPGQGLRLIYYSQIVNDFQKGDIAEGYSVSREKKESFPLTVTSAQKNPTAFYLCASSKRTGESSGQPQHFGDGTRLSIL.

This clone has only one observation. V gene TRBV7-6 combines with J gene TRBJ2-3, with 8 bases that match TRBD2. V lost 3 bases and J lost 4; bases outside the gene matches: 3. The CDR3 has 14 residues. CDR1 SGHVS and CDR2 FNYEAQ come from the germline V gene. The CDR3 DNA follows: TGTGCCAGCAGCTTGGGCGGGGGGTCAGATACGCAGTATTTT. Encoded protein: CASSLGGGSDTQYF. The complete variable domain, with remaining parts taken from reference TRBV7-6 and TRBJ2-3, reads GAGVSQSPRYKVTKRGQDVALRCDPISGHVSLYWYRQALGQGPEFLTYFNYEAQQDKSGLPNDRFSAERPEGSISTLTIQRTEQRDSAMYRCASSLGGGSDTQYFGPGTRLTVL.

CDR3 DNA sequence: TGTGCCAGCAGTTTAAGGGGGACAGGGGGTTGGCCAGAAGGCTACACCTTC. Amino acid sequence: CASSLRGTGGWPEGYTF. The chain has TRBV27 and TRBJ1-2, with 11 bases aligning to TRBD1. The germline gives CDR1 MNHEY, CDR2 SMNVEV (reference sequence). This CDR3 is 17 amino acids long. V trimming: 2 bases; J trimming: 8 bases; junction bases outside the gene matches: 13.

V is TRBV2 and J is TRBJ2-1; D may be TRBD1 (6 bases). The CDR3 has 13 residues. In germline, CDR1 is SNHLY, CDR2 FYNNEI. The germline V and J ends were trimmed by 3 bases and 10 bases, with 13 bases remaining between them. DNA for the CDR3: TGTGCCAGCAGTGATGGGGGCGAAGGGGAGCAGTTCTTC. Protein: CASSDGGEGEQFF.

This sequence joins TRBV28 and TRBJ2-1; the D gene is possibly TRBD1 (6 bases). V lost 1 base, J lost 0 bases, and 22 bases lay in between. Germline V gene lookup returns CDR1 MDHEN and CDR2 SYDVKM. The CDR3 is 20 amino acids. Written as DNA, the CDR3 is TGTGCCAGCAGTTTATCGGTCAGCAGGGGTTGGGTGAGCTCCTACAATGAGCAGTTCTTC. Translated, it gives CASSLSVSRGWVSSYNEQFF.

The V and J genes are TRBV7-9 and TRBJ1-2, with D possibly TRBD1 on 6 matching bases. V was trimmed by 5 bases and J by 6 bases, leaving 19 bases between them. Germline V gene sequence: CDR1 SEHNR, CDR2 FQNEAQ (reference sequence). CDR3 length equals 15 residues. The CDR3 loop reads CASSPAGTPWDGYTF. The CDR3 nucleotides read TGTGCCAGCAGCCCGGCCGGGACACCCTGGGATGGCTACACCTTC.

The chain employs TRBV6-4 and TRBJ2-1, with 8 bases that match TRBD1. With V trimmed by 5 bases and J by 7 bases, 10 bases remained unmatched. The CDR3 sequence is 15 residues long. Germline CDR1 reads MRHNA; CDR2 reads SNTAGT. The CDR3: CASSPDRGFGNEQFF. In DNA form, the CDR3 reads TGTGCCAGCAGTCCTGACAGGGGATTCGGAAATGAGCAGTTCTTC.

The chain is built from TRBV12-2 and TRBJ1-6; the table names TRBD1, a call not compared with the DNA. TRBV12-2 is given as a pseudogene. CDR3 length: 17 amino acids. The CDR3 sequence: CASRLPRTGGLVSPLHF. The CDR3 DNA sequence: TGTGCAAGTCGCCTCCCTCGGACAGGAGGGTTAGTGTCACCCCTCCACTTT.

The chain joins TRBV7-2 to TRBJ2-4, with 8 bases matching TRBD2. This CDR3 is 13 amino acids long. V lost 11 bases to trimming and J lost 2 bases; unmatched junction nucleotides: 5. CDR1 SGHTA and CDR2 FQGNSA come from the germline V gene. The DNA of the CDR3 is TGTGCCGGTAGCGGGACTCCCAAAAACATTCAGTACTTC. Protein: CAGSGTPKNIQYF.

CDR3 sequence reads: CASSQVAGEQNEQYF. In DNA form, the CDR3 reads TGTGCCAGCAGCCAAGTAGCGGGAGAACAAAACGAGCAGTACTTC. The chain combines TRBV5-4 with TRBJ2-7; TRBD2 aligns across 9 bases. With V trimmed by 4 bases and J by 5 bases, 10 bases remained unmatched. The CDR3 runs to 15 residues. Germline values: CDR1 SGHNT, CDR2 YYREEE (reference sequence).

This chain joins TRBV11-2 and TRBJ2-5, with 10 bases matching TRBD2. J was trimmed by 5 bases and V by 0 bases; bases with no gene match: 18. Germline V gives CDR1 SGHAT, CDR2 FQNNGV. The CDR3 totals 20 residues. CDR3 loop: CASSLDTVAGGITTWETQYF. The CDR3 DNA reads TGTGCCAGCAGCTTAGATACGGTAGCGGGGGGTATCACTACATGGGAGACCCAGTACTTC.

This clone has ten or more counts. The chain uses TRBV5-6 and TRBJ2-3; a possible D gene is TRBD2 (5 bases). CDR3 size: 17 residues. The germline V gene has CDR1 SGHDT and CDR2 YYEEEE. Trimming took 4 bases from V and 1 from J, leaving 19 bases between them. Here the CDR3 DNA reads TGTGCCAGCAGCCCCGACGTAGCGCTCCTCGGCACAGATACGCAGTATTTT. Its translation is CASSPDVALLGTDTQYF.

This clone has only a few counts. The CDR3 protein is CASSRETVNSPLHF. As DNA, the CDR3 is TGTGCCAGTAGCCGGGAAACTGTTAATTCACCCCTCCACTTT. The chain is built from TRBV19 and TRBJ1-6, with D hard to call. The V gene's germline CDR1 is LNHDA and CDR2 SQIVND (reference sequence). Trimming removed 6 bases at V and 6 bases at J, with 12 bases between. The CDR3 length is 14 residues.

The chain uses TRBV18 and TRBJ1-6; D unclear. Germline CDR1 and CDR2: KGHSH and LQKENI. The V end lost 3 bases, the J end lost 9 bases, and 15 bases lay between the germline ends. The CDR3 consists of 15 residues. In DNA, the CDR3 is TGTGCCAGCTCACCGAAAGTGGCGGGTCTTTCACCCCTCCACTTT. It is translated as CASSPKVAGLSPLHF.

This clone appeared once. The chain is built from TRBV15 and TRBJ2-7; 7 nucleotides agree with TRBD1. The CDR3 totals 15 residues. In germline, CDR1 is LNHNV, CDR2 YYDKDF (reference sequence). The trim removed 0 bases at V and 2 bases at J, leaving 4 bases unmatched. DNA for the CDR3: TGTGCCACCAGCAGAGATATGGGACAGCCCTACGAGCAGTACTTC. This codes for CATSRDMGQPYEQYF.

The sample holds a few counts of this clone. V gene TRBV27 combines with J gene TRBJ1-4; TRBD1 is a possible D gene (5 bases). Germline CDR1 is MNHEY and CDR2 is SMNVEV (reference sequence). V lost 4 bases and J 8 bases, leaving 17 bases between the germline ends. The CDR3 has 15 residues. This CDR3 is CASSSNSGGREKLFF. The CDR3 coding sequence is TGTGCCAGCAGTTCAAATTCCGGGGGAAGGGAAAAACTGTTTTTT. Filled out from reference TRBV27 and TRBJ1-4, the complete variable domain reads EAQVTQNPRYLITVTGKKLTVTCSQNMNHEYMSWYRQDPGLGLRQIYYSMNVEVTDKGDVPEGYKVSRKEKRNFPLILESPSPNQTSLYFCASSSNSGGREKLFFGSGTQLSVL.

This chain uses TRBV19 with TRBJ1-3; D gene uncertain. V dropped 5 bases and J dropped 0 bases, with 8 bases sitting between them. Germline V lookup: CDR1 LNHDA, CDR2 SQIVND (reference sequence). The CDR3 has 14 residues. Written as DNA, the CDR3 is TGTGCCAGTAGTCGGGGAGACTCTGGAAACACCATATATTTT. This encodes CASSRGDSGNTIYF.

This chain joins TRBV6-5 and TRBJ1-2; 8 nucleotides agree with TRBD1. This CDR3 comprises 13 residues. Per the germline V gene, CDR1 is MNHEY and CDR2 is SVGAGI. With V trimmed by 11 bases and J by 6 bases, 11 bases remained unmatched. The CDR3: CAGKTGQGHGYTF. The CDR3 region has the DNA TGTGCCGGCAAAACCGGACAGGGCCATGGCTACACCTTC.

The chain has TRBV3-1 (or the pseudogene TRBV3-2) and TRBJ1-1; D not resolved. This CDR3 contains 14 residues. V shed 0 bases and J shed 10 bases, with 15 bases lying between them. Germline V CDR1 and CDR2: LGHDT, YNNKEL (reference sequence). CDR3 residues: CASSQDIGRRGAFF. The CDR3 region has the DNA TGTGCCAGCAGCCAAGATATAGGGAGGAGAGGAGCTTTCTTT.

In this sample, this clone turned up once. V is TRBV30 and J is TRBJ2-6, with D unresolved. The CDR3 is made up of 15 amino acids. Trimming pared 3 bases from V and 0 bases from J, leaving 9 bases between. Germline V gives CDR1 GTSNPN, CDR2 SVGIG (reference sequence). The CDR3 region is CAWSLTHSGANVLTF. The CDR3 coding sequence is TGTGCCTGGAGCCTAACTCACTCTGGGGCCAACGTCCTGACTTTC.

A few counts support this clone. V and J are TRBV4-2 and TRBJ1-2, with D possibly TRBD1 on 5 matching bases. Trimming left V 5 bases short and J 2 bases short, with 15 bases between. The CDR3 is made up of 15 amino acids. Germline values: CDR1 LGHNA, CDR2 YNFKEQ. CDR3 in DNA: TGTGCCAGCAGCTACGCCGGAGGGGCAAACTATGGCTACACCTTC. This codes for CASSYAGGANYGYTF.

Concerning this clone itself: This may be a read error: a much more frequent sequence differs by one nucleotide. This chain connects TRBV6-5 to TRBJ1-1, with 8 bases aligning to TRBD1. Looked up from germline, CDR1 is MNHEY and CDR2 is SVGAGI. The trim removed 6 bases at V and 4 bases at J, leaving 4 bases unmatched. This CDR3 contains 13 residues. CDR3 region: CASSPGQGTEAFF. CDR3 DNA sequence: TGTGCCAGCAGCCCCGGACAGGGCACTGAAGCTTTCTTT.